A selection of T cell receptor beta chains follows, all from one sample in a study of T cells in Graves' hyperthyroidism and ophthalmopathy. A single record per CDR3 protein comes from TCRdb applying MiXCR to the multiplex PCR reads. The profile shows about 560,000 distinct CDR3 sequences, over 15% of them singletons. The sequencing sample was made of blood. These receptors came from a woman aged 18 to 35 with Graves' hyperthyroidism. Each CDR3 is given with its conserved first and last residue. The D gene is left open where the match is weak. Rows may omit the clone size; those that give it use once, few, many or a size class.

CDR3nt: TGTGCCAGCAGCTTGGGACAGTATGAGCAGTTCTTC
CDR3aa: CASSLGQYEQFF
v_gene: TRBV7-6
j_gene: TRBJ2-1
d_gene: TRBD1
abundance: few

CDR3nt: TGTGCCAGCAGTTACTCGCGCTACGAGCAGTACTTC
CDR3aa: CASSYSRYEQYF
v_gene: TRBV6-6
j_gene: TRBJ2-7
d_gene: .
abundance: many

CDR3nt: TGCGCCAGCAGCTTCGGACTAGCGGGGAACCTCGGACAGTTCTTC
CDR3aa: CASSFGLAGNLGQFF
v_gene: TRBV5-1
j_gene: TRBJ2-1
d_gene: TRBD2
abundance: .

CDR3nt: TGCGCCAGCAGAGCGGGACAATTGAATGAGCAGTTCTTC
CDR3aa: CASRAGQLNEQFF
v_gene: TRBV10-1
j_gene: TRBJ2-1
d_gene: .
abundance: .

CDR3nt: TGTGCCATCAGTGAGGGGGCTAGGGGGGCCGTGAACACTGAAGCTTTCTTT
CDR3aa: CAISEGARGAVNTEAFF
v_gene: TRBV6-1
j_gene: TRBJ1-1
d_gene: TRBD1
abundance: once

CDR3nt: TGTGCCAGCAGCTTAAAAGCGGCGGGATACCATGAGCAGTTCTTC
CDR3aa: CASSLKAAGYHEQFF
v_gene: TRBV11-2
j_gene: TRBJ2-1
d_gene: .
abundance: many

CDR3nt: TGTGCCAGCAGCCCGGGACCTCTTACAGATACGCAGTATTTT
CDR3aa: CASSPGPLTDTQYF
v_gene: TRBV7-3
j_gene: TRBJ2-3
d_gene: .
abundance: many

CDR3nt: TGCGCCAGCAGTGACGGGGGGGGGAATAACACTGAAGCTTTCTTT
CDR3aa: CASSDGGGNNTEAFF
v_gene: TRBV10-2
j_gene: TRBJ1-1
d_gene: .
abundance: .

CDR3nt: TGCAGTGCCGTTAGCGTACGGTACTACAATGAGCAGTTCTTC
CDR3aa: CSAVSVRYYNEQFF
v_gene: TRBV20-1
j_gene: TRBJ2-1
d_gene: .
abundance: few

CDR3nt: TGTGCCAGCAGCTTAGGATTTCACTCTGGGGCCAACGTCCTGACTTTC
CDR3aa: CASSLGFHSGANVLTF
v_gene: TRBV7-2
j_gene: TRBJ2-6
d_gene: .
abundance: few

CDR3nt: TGCAGCGTTGGAGAGGTTGGGGGCACTGAAGCTTTCTTT
CDR3aa: CSVGEVGGTEAFF
v_gene: TRBV29-1
j_gene: TRBJ1-1
d_gene: .
abundance: many

CDR3nt: TGCAGTCTACAGGGGTCAGGGGAGCAGTACTTC
CDR3aa: CSLQGSGEQYF
v_gene: TRBV20-1
j_gene: TRBJ2-7
d_gene: TRBD1
abundance: many

CDR3nt: TGCAGCGCGGAGCAAGGGGAAAAGACCCAGTACTTC
CDR3aa: CSAEQGEKTQYF
v_gene: TRBV29-1
j_gene: TRBJ2-5
d_gene: .
abundance: .

CDR3nt: TGTGCCAGCTCGGCAGACAGGGTACAGCCCCCGCATTTT
CDR3aa: CASSADRVQPPHF
v_gene: TRBV18
j_gene: TRBJ1-5
d_gene: TRBD1
abundance: few

CDR3nt: TGCGCCAGCCGGGACAACACGTACCAAGAGACCCAGTACTTC
CDR3aa: CASRDNTYQETQYF
v_gene: TRBV5-1
j_gene: TRBJ2-5
d_gene: .
abundance: many

CDR3nt: TGCAGCGTTAAGGGACAGGGTAACACTGAAGCTTCCTTT
CDR3aa: CSVKGQGNTEASF
v_gene: TRBV29-1
j_gene: TRBJ1-1
d_gene: TRBD1
abundance: .

CDR3nt: TGTGCCAGCTCAATTGACAGGGGTAATTCACCCCTCCACTTT
CDR3aa: CASSIDRGNSPLHF
v_gene: TRBV18
j_gene: TRBJ1-6
d_gene: TRBD1
abundance: few

CDR3nt: TGTGCCAGCAGCTCCCCCCTGATTACAAAGTACAATGAGCAGTTCTTC
CDR3aa: CASSSPLITKYNEQFF
v_gene: TRBV7-9
j_gene: TRBJ2-1
d_gene: .
abundance: few

CDR3nt: TGTGCCAGCAGTTTCTCCTATGGGGAGCTGTTTTTT
CDR3aa: CASSFSYGELFF
v_gene: TRBV12-3/TRBV12-4
j_gene: TRBJ2-2
d_gene: .
abundance: .

CDR3nt: TGTGCCAGCAGTGAACTCGGGGGGGAATCCTACGAGCAGTACTTC
CDR3aa: CASSELGGESYEQYF
v_gene: TRBV2
j_gene: TRBJ2-7
d_gene: TRBD2
abundance: few

CDR3nt: TGTGCCAGCAGTGAAGGCGCGGGAGGTACCGGGGAGCTGTTTTTT
CDR3aa: CASSEGAGGTGELFF
v_gene: TRBV2
j_gene: TRBJ2-2
d_gene: TRBD2
abundance: many

CDR3nt: TGTGCCAGCTCGAAGCGGGCTCGATACGAGCAGTACTTC
CDR3aa: CASSKRARYEQYF
v_gene: TRBV7-2
j_gene: TRBJ2-7
d_gene: .
abundance: once

CDR3nt: TGTGCCAGCAGACGGGACGTTTATAGCAATCAGCCCCAGCATTTT
CDR3aa: CASRRDVYSNQPQHF
v_gene: TRBV27
j_gene: TRBJ1-5
d_gene: .
abundance: many

CDR3nt: TGCGCCAGCAGCTTGGACCTCGCAAGGAGCTCCTACAATGAGCAGTTCTTC
CDR3aa: CASSLDLARSSYNEQFF
v_gene: TRBV5-1
j_gene: TRBJ2-1
d_gene: .
abundance: .

CDR3nt: TGCAGTGCTCAGGGGGGGCTAGTTAAATACGAGCAGTACTTC
CDR3aa: CSAQGGLVKYEQYF
v_gene: TRBV20-1
j_gene: TRBJ2-7
d_gene: .
abundance: many

CDR3nt: TGTGCCAGCAGTTCAACAGCGGGGATTTACAATGAGCAGTTCTTC
CDR3aa: CASSSTAGIYNEQFF
v_gene: TRBV27
j_gene: TRBJ2-1
d_gene: TRBD2
abundance: few

CDR3nt: TGCAGTGCTAGAGTGGGGCTAGGGGCCTCCTACGAGCAGTACTTC
CDR3aa: CSARVGLGASYEQYF
v_gene: TRBV20-1
j_gene: TRBJ2-7
d_gene: .
abundance: many

CDR3nt: TGTGCCAGCAGTTTTGGACAGGGGGACTTCGGGCAGCCCCAGCATTTT
CDR3aa: CASSFGQGDFGQPQHF
v_gene: TRBV28
j_gene: TRBJ1-5
d_gene: TRBD1
abundance: .

CDR3nt: TGTGCCAGCAGCTTGTCCGGACAGGGGCCCTCGGGCTACACCTTC
CDR3aa: CASSLSGQGPSGYTF
v_gene: TRBV5-8
j_gene: TRBJ1-2
d_gene: TRBD1
abundance: .

CDR3nt: TGCGCCACGGGGGAATCAACTAATGAAAAACTGTTTTTT
CDR3aa: CATGESTNEKLFF
v_gene: TRBV10-2
j_gene: TRBJ1-4
d_gene: .
abundance: .

CDR3nt: TGTGCCAGCAGGCCCGGGACTAGCGTCGGCGAGCAGTACTTC
CDR3aa: CASRPGTSVGEQYF
v_gene: TRBV7-9
j_gene: TRBJ2-7
d_gene: TRBD2
abundance: .

CDR3nt: TGCGCCAGCAGCTCATGGGAGCCACCCTACGAGCAGTACTTC
CDR3aa: CASSSWEPPYEQYF
v_gene: TRBV5-1
j_gene: TRBJ2-7
d_gene: .
abundance: many

CDR3nt: TGTGCCAGCAGCCCCGGTCAAGAGACCCAGTACTTC
CDR3aa: CASSPGQETQYF
v_gene: TRBV28
j_gene: TRBJ2-5
d_gene: .
abundance: many

CDR3nt: TGTGCCAGCAGCGGACTAGCGGGGATGAATGAGCAGTTCTTC
CDR3aa: CASSGLAGMNEQFF
v_gene: TRBV7-9
j_gene: TRBJ2-1
d_gene: TRBD2
abundance: few

CDR3nt: TGTGCCAGCAGCTTGGGTCCTAATCAGTCGGAAGAGACCCAGTACTTC
CDR3aa: CASSLGPNQSEETQYF
v_gene: TRBV7-8
j_gene: TRBJ2-5
d_gene: .
abundance: many

CDR3nt: TGCAGTGCTCGGACTAGCGGGGGGGCCTGGGAGACCCAGTACTTC
CDR3aa: CSARTSGGAWETQYF
v_gene: TRBV20-1
j_gene: TRBJ2-5
d_gene: TRBD2
abundance: once

CDR3nt: TGTGCCAGTAGTCCCCGGAGGGGAAGCAATCAGCCCCAGCATTTT
CDR3aa: CASSPRRGSNQPQHF
v_gene: TRBV19
j_gene: TRBJ1-5
d_gene: .
abundance: .

CDR3nt: TGTGCCAGCAGCTTCCTGGGACGAGAAACAGATACGCAGTATTTT
CDR3aa: CASSFLGRETDTQYF
v_gene: TRBV7-3
j_gene: TRBJ2-3
d_gene: .
abundance: .

CDR3nt: TGTGCCAGCAGTTACTCGACCGGACTAGCGGGAGTTAATGAGCAGTTCTTC
CDR3aa: CASSYSTGLAGVNEQFF
v_gene: TRBV6-2/TRBV6-3
j_gene: TRBJ2-1
d_gene: TRBD2
abundance: few

CDR3nt: TGTGCCAGCAGCTTAGCGATCCAGCGGGGGTTCCAAGAGACCCAGTACTTC
CDR3aa: CASSLAIQRGFQETQYF
v_gene: TRBV7-9
j_gene: TRBJ2-5
d_gene: TRBD2
abundance: many

CDR3nt: TGTGCCAGCAGCTTGGTATTAGGTAGAGACACTGAAGCTTTCTTT
CDR3aa: CASSLVLGRDTEAFF
v_gene: TRBV5-8
j_gene: TRBJ1-1
d_gene: .
abundance: few

CDR3nt: TGTGCCAGCAGCGAAGGTTTCGGCTATGGCTACACCTTC
CDR3aa: CASSEGFGYGYTF
v_gene: TRBV11-2
j_gene: TRBJ1-2
d_gene: .
abundance: .

CDR3nt: TGTGCCAGCAGCTTAAGATCGGGACAGGAGTCCTATGGCTACACCTTC
CDR3aa: CASSLRSGQESYGYTF
v_gene: TRBV7-2
j_gene: TRBJ1-2
d_gene: TRBD1
abundance: few

CDR3nt: TGTGCCTGGTTTGGGGGGAGCAAGGAAGCTTTCTTT
CDR3aa: CAWFGGSKEAFF
v_gene: TRBV30
j_gene: TRBJ1-1
d_gene: .
abundance: many